One sample yielded the 10 T cell receptor beta chains listed below, sequenced in a study of T cells after posttransplantation cyclophosphamide (dated by TCRdb to 2016 to 2017). The library was built by means of the immunoSEQ multiplex PCR assay. TCRdb limited this immuneACCESS table to in-frame rearrangements with V and J called. A share of clones is missing; checked studies link under half to unresolved V genes, and the rest is unexplained. This sample shows some 40,000 clones, and none of them turns up only once. The ten largest clonotypes hold 2% to 3% of the sample. The sample consisted of PBMCs. The receptors derive from a man between 40 and 49 years old in good health, CMV-negative, and a related stem cell transplant donor.

The chain combines TRBV7-2 with TRBJ2-5; D gene ambiguous. Trimming cost V 2 bases and J 7 bases, with 14 bases left between them. The CDR3 is 14 residues long. CDR1 is SGHTA and CDR2 is FQGNSA in the germline V gene. Here the CDR3 reads CASSLSLPSPTQYF. DNA of the CDR3: TGTGCCAGCAGCTTATCACTCCCCTCACCGACCCAGTACTTC.

The table lists this clone with many counts. This chain connects TRBV28 to TRBJ1-2; maybe TRBD1 (5 bases). Trimming stripped 0 bases from V and 0 bases from J, with 5 bases between. The CDR3 has 14 residues. The germline V gene encodes CDR1 MDHEN and CDR2 SYDVKM. CDR3 sequence (DNA): TGTGCCAGCAGTTTATGGACAGCTAACTATGGCTACACCTTC. Protein product: CASSLWTANYGYTF.

This clone was counted many times. The chain carries TRBV2 and TRBJ1-2; no firm D call. V dropped 4 bases and J dropped 8 bases, with 14 bases sitting between them. Per the germline V gene, CDR1 is SNHLY and CDR2 is FYNNEI. The length of the CDR3 is 13 residues. CDR3 DNA: TGTGCCAGCAGTGTGTTAGAAGAGCGCGGCTACACCTTC. It translates to CASSVLEERGYTF.

This clone turned up a few times. Germline and junction disagree at one end, which may indicate a read error. The chain has TRBV6-1 and TRBJ2-5; 8 nucleotides agree with TRBD2. Germline CDR1 and CDR2: MNHNS and SASEGT. The CDR3 covers 16 residues. Here the CDR3 DNA reads TGTGCCAGCGGTGAAGGGACGGACATTCGGCGGGAGGCTATCTACTTC. As protein: CASGEGTDIRREAIYF.

CDR3 bases: TGTGCCAGCACCTTCTACGCGGGGGGGGTCCCTACGCAGTATTTT. It translates to CASTFYAGGVPTQYF. The chain carries TRBV11-1 and TRBJ2-3, with 9 positions matching TRBD2. Germline loops: CDR1 SGHAT, CDR2 FQDESV (reference sequence). Unmatched junction bases numbered 13, after V lost 7 bases and J lost 8 bases. The CDR3 loop spans 15 amino acids.

This clone occurred many times. This chain connects TRBV9 to TRBJ2-1; D gene unclear. Germline V lookup: CDR1 SGDLS, CDR2 YYNGEE. This CDR3 is 13 amino acids long. V was clipped by 0 bases and J by 8 bases, with 9 bases between them. The CDR3 spells CASSVGAADEQFF. The CDR3 nucleotides are TGTGCCAGCAGCGTAGGTGCGGCAGATGAGCAGTTCTTC.

Ten or more counts support this clone. The DNA of the CDR3 is TGTGCCAGCAGTCATCGGCGAGCGGGAGGGCCCAGCGAGCAGTACGTC. Translation gives CASSHRRAGGPSEQYV. The gene calls are TRBV5-6 and TRBJ2-7; 10 nucleotides match TRBD2. After removal of 5 bases from V and 6 bases from J, the junction contained 14 bases not matched to a gene. The CDR3 has 16 residues. Germline V gives CDR1 SGHDT, CDR2 YYEEEE.

This clone has at least ten counts. The chain employs TRBV11-1 and TRBJ2-1, with no clear D. Germline values: CDR1 SGHAT, CDR2 FQDESV (reference sequence). V lost 4 bases and J 3 bases, leaving 4 bases between the germline ends. There are 12 residues in the CDR3. As DNA, the CDR3 is TGTGCCAGCAGCTATAACTACAATGAGCAGTTCTTC. Translating gives CASSYNYNEQFF.

This clone was recorded at least ten times. The V call is TRBV9, the J call TRBJ1-6; weak D call: TRBD1 (6 bases). Trimming took 4 bases from V and 8 from J, leaving 10 bases between them. The CDR3 has 13 residues. From germline, CDR1 is SGDLS and CDR2 YYNGEE. CDR3 DNA sequence: TGTGCCAGCAGCCTCGGACAGTATTCACCCCTCCACTTT. Protein sequence: CASSLGQYSPLHF. The whole variable domain, filled in from reference TRBV9 and TRBJ1-6, reads DSGVTQTPKHLITATGQRVTLRCSPRSGDLSVYWYQQSLDQGLQFLIQYYNGEERAKGNILERFSAQQFPDLHSELNLSSLELGDSALYFCASSLGQYSPLHFGNGTRLTVT.

This clone was counted ten times or more. The V call is TRBV6-1, the J call TRBJ1-2; D call uncertain. Germline V gives CDR1 MNHNS, CDR2 SASEGT. This CDR3 contains 13 residues. Trimming shortened V by 2 bases and J by 8 bases, and 12 bases separated the two germline ends. CDR3 sequence: CASSEWGEGGYTF. The CDR3 DNA follows: TGTGCCAGCAGTGAATGGGGAGAAGGGGGCTACACCTTC.